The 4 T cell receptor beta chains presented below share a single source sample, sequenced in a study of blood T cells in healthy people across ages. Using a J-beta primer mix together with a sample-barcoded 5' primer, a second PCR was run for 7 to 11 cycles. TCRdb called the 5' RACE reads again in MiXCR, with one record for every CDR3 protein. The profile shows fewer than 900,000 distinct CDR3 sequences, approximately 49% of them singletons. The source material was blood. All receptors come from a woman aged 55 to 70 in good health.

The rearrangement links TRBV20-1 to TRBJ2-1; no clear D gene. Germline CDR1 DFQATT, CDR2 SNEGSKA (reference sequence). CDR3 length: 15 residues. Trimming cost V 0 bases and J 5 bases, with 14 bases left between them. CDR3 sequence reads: CSARDSRQINNEQFF. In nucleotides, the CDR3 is TGCAGTGCTAGAGATTCGCGTCAGATCAACAATGAGCAGTTCTTC.

This chain's CDR3 is CASSFSGGLVSTEAFF. CDR3 coding DNA: TGTGCCAGCAGCTTTTCCGGGGGGCTTGTGAGCACTGAAGCTTTCTTT. The chain uses TRBV7-2 and TRBJ1-1; weak D call: TRBD1 (6 bases). V was clipped by 3 bases and J by 4 bases, with 18 bases between them. This CDR3 is built from 16 residues. Germline CDR1 is SGHTA and CDR2 is FQGNSA.

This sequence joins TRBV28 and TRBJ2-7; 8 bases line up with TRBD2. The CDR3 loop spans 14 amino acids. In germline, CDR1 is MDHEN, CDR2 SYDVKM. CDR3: CATLNGRATYEQYF. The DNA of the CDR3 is TGTGCTACCTTAAACGGGAGGGCTACGTACGAGCAGTACTTC.

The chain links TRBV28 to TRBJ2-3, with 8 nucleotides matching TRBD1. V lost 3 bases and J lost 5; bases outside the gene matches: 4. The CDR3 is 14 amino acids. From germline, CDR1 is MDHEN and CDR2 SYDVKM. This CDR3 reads CASSFRGRRDTQYF. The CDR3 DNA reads TGTGCCAGCAGTTTCAGGGGGCGTCGAGATACGCAGTATTTT.